The clone carrying this T cell receptor (beta chain) was observed a handful of times. Its antigen is not identified. This sample was included in a study of beta chain features in type 1 diabetes. Study-wide results and limits: Moderate but significant shortening of TCRB CDR3s was recorded in all four CD4+ subsets from Type 1 diabetes patients.

Trimming removed 5 bases at V and 5 bases at J, with 12 bases between. The germline V gene encodes CDR1 GTSNPN and CDR2 SVGIG (reference sequence). The CDR3 length is 12 residues. Every bit of the isolated RNA underwent reverse transcription, so sequencing read expressed TCRB transcripts. The assay was immunoSEQ multiplex PCR, and TCRdb's table has in-frame clones only and misses some. Found here are about 660,000 clones, roughly an eighth of them singletons; the top ten hold roughly 0.04%. The chain recombines TRBV30 with TRBJ2-5; D may be TRBD2 (7 bases). Sequenced material: naive CD4+ T cells from blood. This clonotype was sampled from a man aged 18 to 35 with type 1 diabetes. The CDR3 DNA sequence: TGTGCCTGGGGGGCGGGGGCCGAGACCCAGTACTTC. This gives the protein CAWGAGAETQYF.